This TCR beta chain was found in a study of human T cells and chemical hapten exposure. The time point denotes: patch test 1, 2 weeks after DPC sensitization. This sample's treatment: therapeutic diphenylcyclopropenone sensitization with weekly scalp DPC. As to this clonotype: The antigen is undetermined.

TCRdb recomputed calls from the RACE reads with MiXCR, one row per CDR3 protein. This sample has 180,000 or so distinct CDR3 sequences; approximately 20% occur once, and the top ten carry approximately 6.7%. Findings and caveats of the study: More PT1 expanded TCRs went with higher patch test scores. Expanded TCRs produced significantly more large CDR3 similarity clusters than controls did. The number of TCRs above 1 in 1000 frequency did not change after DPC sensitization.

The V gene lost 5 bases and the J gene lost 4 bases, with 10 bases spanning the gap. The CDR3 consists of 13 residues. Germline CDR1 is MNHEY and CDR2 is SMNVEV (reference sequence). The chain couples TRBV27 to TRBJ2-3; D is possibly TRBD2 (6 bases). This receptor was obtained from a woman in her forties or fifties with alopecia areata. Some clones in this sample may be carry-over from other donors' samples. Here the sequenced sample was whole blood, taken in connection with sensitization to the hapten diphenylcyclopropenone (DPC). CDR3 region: CASSQTRADTQYF. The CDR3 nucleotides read TGTGCCAGCAGTCAGACTAGAGCAGATACGCAGTATTTT.